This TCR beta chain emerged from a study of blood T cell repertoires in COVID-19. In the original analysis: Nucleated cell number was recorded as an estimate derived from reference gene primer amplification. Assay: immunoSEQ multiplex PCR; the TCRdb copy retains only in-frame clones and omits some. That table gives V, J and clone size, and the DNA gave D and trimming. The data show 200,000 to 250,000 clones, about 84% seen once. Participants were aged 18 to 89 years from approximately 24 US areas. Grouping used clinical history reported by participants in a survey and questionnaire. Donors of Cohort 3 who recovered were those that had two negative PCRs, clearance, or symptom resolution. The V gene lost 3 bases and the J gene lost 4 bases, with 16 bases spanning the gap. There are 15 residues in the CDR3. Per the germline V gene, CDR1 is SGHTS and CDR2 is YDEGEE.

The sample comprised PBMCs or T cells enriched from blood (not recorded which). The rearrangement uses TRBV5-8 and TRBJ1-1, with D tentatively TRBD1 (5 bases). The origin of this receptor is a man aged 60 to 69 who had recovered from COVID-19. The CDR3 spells CASSYPVQRGTEAFF. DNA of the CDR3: TGTGCCAGCAGCTACCCAGTCCAAAGGGGCACTGAAGCTTTCTTT.